This section outlines one T cell receptor beta chain sequence together with its context. Its target is unknown. The data originate from a study of radiation and T cells in renal cell carcinoma. Study observations and caveats: Top tumor clonotypes rose in blood 2 weeks post-radiation, then contracted. Irradiated tumors had higher TCR clonality than control tumors. Baseline intratumoral clonotype presence is unknown without pretreatment biopsies.

The repertoire was sequenced with immunoSEQ multiplex PCR; TCRdb's copy has only in-frame clones and lacks some. Of under 25,000 clones in the sample, 55% to 80% are singletons; the top ten hold approximately 13%. Treatment of the sample: 15 Gy SBRT to primary tumor, nephrectomy 4 weeks later. This receptor was identified in a woman in her 70s with renal cell carcinoma. Source: tumor tissue, taken from a patient whose treatment included radiotherapy and nephrectomy.

The CDR3: CASSPGGDNSPLHF. The CDR3, as DNA: TGTGCCAGCAGCCCCGGAGGCGACAATTCACCCCTCCACTTT. The chain has TRBV28 and TRBJ1-6; D unresolved. Germline V gene data show CDR1 as MDHEN and CDR2 as SYDVKM. V lost 6 bases to trimming and J lost 7 bases, with 13 bases between them. There are 14 residues in the CDR3. The full variable domain, in which reference TRBV28 and TRBJ1-6 provide the parts outside the CDR3, is DVKVTQSSRYLVKRTGEKVFLECVQDMDHENMFWYRQDPGLGLRLIYFSYDVKMKEKGDIPEGYSVSREKKERFSLILESASTNQTSMYLCASSPGGDNSPLHFGNGTRLTVT.